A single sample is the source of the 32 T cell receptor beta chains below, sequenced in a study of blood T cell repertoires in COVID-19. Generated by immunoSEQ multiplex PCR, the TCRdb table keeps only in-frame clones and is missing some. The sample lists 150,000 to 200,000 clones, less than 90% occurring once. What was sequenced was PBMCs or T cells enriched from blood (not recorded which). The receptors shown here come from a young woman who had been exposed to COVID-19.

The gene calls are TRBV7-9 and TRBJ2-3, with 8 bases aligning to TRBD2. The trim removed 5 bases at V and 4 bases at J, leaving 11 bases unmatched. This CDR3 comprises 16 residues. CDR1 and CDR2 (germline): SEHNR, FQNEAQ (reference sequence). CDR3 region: CASSATFGGGPDTQYF. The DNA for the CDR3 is TGTGCCAGCAGCGCCACTTTCGGGGGGGGTCCAGATACGCAGTATTTT.

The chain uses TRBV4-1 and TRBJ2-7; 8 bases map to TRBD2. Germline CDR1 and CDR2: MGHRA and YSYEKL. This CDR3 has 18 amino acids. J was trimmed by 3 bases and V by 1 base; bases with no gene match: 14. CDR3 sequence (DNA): TGCGCCAGCAGCCAAGTCCCCAGTAGCGGGGCCTTTTACTACGAGCAGTACTTC. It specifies CASSQVPSSGAFYYEQYF.

This chain's CDR3 is CSVGRGTAHYEQYF. CDR3 DNA sequence: TGCAGCGTGGGAAGAGGGACAGCCCACTACGAGCAGTACTTC. The gene calls are TRBV29-1 and TRBJ2-7, with 7 bases matching TRBD1. V trimming: 6 bases; J trimming: 3 bases; junction bases outside the gene matches: 11. The germline V gene has CDR1 SQVTM and CDR2 ANQGSEA. This CDR3 comprises 14 residues.

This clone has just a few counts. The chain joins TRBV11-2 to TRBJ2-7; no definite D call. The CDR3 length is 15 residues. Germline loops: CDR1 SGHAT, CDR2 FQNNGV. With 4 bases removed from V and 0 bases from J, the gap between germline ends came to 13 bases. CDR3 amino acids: CASSYQSKSSYEQYF. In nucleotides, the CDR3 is TGTGCCAGCAGCTATCAGTCCAAAAGCTCCTACGAGCAGTACTTC.

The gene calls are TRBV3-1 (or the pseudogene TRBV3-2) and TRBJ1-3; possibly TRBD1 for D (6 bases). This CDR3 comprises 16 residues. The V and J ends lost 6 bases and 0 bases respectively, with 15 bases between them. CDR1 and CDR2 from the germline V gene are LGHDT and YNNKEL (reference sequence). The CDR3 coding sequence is TGTGCCAGCAGAATTAAGACAGGTGTCTCTGGAAACACCATATATTTT. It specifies CASRIKTGVSGNTIYF.

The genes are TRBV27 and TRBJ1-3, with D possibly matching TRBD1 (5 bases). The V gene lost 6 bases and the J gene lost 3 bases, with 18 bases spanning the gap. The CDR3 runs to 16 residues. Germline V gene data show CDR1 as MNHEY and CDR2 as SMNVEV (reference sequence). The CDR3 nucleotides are TGTGCCAGCAGCTCCAGACAGTTGTTTGGTGGAAACACCATATATTTT. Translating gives CASSSRQLFGGNTIYF.

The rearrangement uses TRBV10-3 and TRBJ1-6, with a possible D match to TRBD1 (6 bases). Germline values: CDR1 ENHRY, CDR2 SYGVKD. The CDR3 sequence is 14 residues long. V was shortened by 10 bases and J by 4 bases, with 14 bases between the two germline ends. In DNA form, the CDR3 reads TGTGCCACCTCGAATGGACAGTATAATTCACCCCTCCACTTT. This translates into CATSNGQYNSPLHF.

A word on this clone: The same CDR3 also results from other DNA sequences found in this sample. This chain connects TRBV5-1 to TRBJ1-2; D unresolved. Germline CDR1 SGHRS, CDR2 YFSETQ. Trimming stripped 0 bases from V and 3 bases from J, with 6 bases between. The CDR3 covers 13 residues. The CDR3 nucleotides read TGCGCCAGCAGCTTGGGCGGATACTATGGCTACACCTTC. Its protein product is CASSLGGYYGYTF.

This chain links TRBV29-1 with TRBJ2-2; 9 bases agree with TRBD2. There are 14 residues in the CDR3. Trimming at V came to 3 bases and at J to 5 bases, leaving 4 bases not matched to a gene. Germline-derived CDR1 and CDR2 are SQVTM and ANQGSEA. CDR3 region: CSVENSGGTGELFF. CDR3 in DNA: TGCAGCGTTGAGAATAGCGGGGGAACCGGGGAGCTGTTTTTT.

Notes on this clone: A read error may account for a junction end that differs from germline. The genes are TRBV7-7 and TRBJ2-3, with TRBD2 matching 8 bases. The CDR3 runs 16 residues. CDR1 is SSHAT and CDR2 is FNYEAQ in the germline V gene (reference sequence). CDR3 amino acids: CASSLGRGGQPDTQYF. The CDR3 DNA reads TGTGCTAGCAGCTTAGGCCGGGGGGGCCAGCCAGATACGCAGTATTTT.

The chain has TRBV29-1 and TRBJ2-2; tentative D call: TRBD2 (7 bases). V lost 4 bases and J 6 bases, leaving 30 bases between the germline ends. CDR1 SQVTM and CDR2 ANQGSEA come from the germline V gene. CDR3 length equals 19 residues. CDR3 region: CSVGRAGQKDIGDPGELFF. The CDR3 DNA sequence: TGCAGCGTTGGAAGAGCGGGACAAAAGGACATCGGGGACCCCGGGGAGCTGTTTTTT.

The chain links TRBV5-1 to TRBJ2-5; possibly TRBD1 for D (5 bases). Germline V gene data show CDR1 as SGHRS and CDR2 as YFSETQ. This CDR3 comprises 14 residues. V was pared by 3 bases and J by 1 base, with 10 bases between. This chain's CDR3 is CASSWLGAQETQYF. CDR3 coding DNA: TGCGCCAGCAGCTGGCTTGGGGCCCAAGAGACCCAGTACTTC.

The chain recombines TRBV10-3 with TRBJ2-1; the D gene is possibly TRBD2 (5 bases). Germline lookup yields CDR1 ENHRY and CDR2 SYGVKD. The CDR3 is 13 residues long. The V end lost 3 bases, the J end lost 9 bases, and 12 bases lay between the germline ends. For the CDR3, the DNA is TGTGCCATCAGTGACCCATCGGGAATTGAGCAGTTCTTC. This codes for CAISDPSGIEQFF.

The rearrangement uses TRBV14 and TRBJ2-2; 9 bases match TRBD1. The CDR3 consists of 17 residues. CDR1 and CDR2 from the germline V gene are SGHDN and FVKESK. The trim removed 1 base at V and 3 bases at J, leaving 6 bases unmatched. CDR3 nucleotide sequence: TGTGCCAGCAGCCAAGCAGGGGGACAGGGTCACACCGGGGAGCTGTTTTTT. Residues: CASSQAGGQGHTGELFF.

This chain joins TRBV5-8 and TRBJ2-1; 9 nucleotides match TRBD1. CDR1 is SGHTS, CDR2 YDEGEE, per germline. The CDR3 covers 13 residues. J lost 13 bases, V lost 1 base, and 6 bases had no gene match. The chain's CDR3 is CASSLKQGALQFF. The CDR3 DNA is TGTGCCAGCAGCTTGAAACAGGGGGCATTACAGTTCTTC. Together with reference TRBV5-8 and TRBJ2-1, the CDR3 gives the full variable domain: EAGVTQSPTHLIKTRGQQATLRCSPISGHTSVYWYQQALGLGLQFLLWYDEGEERNRGNFPPRFSGRQFPNYSSELNVNALELEDSALYLCASSLKQGALQFFGPGTRLTVL.

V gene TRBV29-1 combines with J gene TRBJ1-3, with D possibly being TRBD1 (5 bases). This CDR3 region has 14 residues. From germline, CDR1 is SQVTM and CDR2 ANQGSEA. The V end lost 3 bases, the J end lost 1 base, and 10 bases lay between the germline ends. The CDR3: CSVDREGSGNTIYF. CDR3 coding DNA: TGCAGCGTTGACAGGGAGGGATCTGGAAACACCATATATTTT.

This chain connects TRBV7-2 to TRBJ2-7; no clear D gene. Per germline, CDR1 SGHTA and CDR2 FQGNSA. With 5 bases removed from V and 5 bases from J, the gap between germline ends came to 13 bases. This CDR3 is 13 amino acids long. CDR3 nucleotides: TGTGCCAGCAGCCTACCCGATTTGGACGAGCAGTACTTC. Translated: CASSLPDLDEQYF.

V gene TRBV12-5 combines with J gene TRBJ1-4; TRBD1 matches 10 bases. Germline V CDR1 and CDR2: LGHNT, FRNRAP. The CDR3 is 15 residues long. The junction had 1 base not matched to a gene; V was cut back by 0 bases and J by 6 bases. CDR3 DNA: TGTGCTAGTGGTTTGGTAGGGACAGGGGATGAAAAACTGTTTTTT. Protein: CASGLVGTGDEKLFF.

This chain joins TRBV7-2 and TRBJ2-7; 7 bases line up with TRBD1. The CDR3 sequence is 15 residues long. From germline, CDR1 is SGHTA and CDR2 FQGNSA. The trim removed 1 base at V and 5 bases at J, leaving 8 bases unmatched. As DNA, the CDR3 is TGTGCCAGCAGCTTAGATTTACAGGGGTTCAACGAGCAGTACTTC. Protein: CASSLDLQGFNEQYF.

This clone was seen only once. The CDR3 protein is CASTLAEYNEQFF. The CDR3 DNA sequence: TGTGCCAGTACACTAGCGGAATACAATGAGCAGTTCTTC. The J gene is TRBJ2-1, the V gene TRBV19; the match to TRBD2 covers 8 bases. The germline V gene has CDR1 LNHDA and CDR2 SQIVND (reference sequence). The J segment lost 4 bases and the V segment lost 7 bases, leaving 3 bases of the junction unmatched. The CDR3 extends over 13 amino acids.

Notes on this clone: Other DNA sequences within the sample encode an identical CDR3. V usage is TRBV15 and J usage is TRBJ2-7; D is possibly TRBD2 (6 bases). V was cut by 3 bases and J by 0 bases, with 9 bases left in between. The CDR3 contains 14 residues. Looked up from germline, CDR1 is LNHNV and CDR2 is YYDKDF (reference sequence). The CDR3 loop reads CATSRGGGSYEQYF. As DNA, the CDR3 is TGTGCCACCAGCAGGGGAGGAGGCTCCTACGAGCAGTACTTC.

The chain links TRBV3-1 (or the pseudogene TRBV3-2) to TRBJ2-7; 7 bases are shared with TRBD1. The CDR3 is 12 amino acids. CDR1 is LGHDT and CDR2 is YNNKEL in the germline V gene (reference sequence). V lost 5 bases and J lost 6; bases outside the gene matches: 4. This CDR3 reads CASSSRQGEQYF. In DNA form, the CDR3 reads TGTGCCAGCAGCTCCAGACAGGGCGAGCAGTACTTC.

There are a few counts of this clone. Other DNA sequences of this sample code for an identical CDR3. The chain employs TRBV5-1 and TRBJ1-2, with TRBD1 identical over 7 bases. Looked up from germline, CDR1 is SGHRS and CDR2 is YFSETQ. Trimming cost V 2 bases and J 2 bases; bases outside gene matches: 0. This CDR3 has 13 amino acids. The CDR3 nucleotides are TGCGCCAGCAGCTTACAGGGGAACTATGGCTACACCTTC. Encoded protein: CASSLQGNYGYTF.

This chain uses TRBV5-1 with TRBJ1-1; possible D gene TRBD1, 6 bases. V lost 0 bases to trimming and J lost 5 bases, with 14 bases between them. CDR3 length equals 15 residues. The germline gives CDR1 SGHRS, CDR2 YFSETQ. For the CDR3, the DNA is TGCGCCAGCAGCTTGGAAACAGGGCGGGCGACTGAAGCTTTCTTT. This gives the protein CASSLETGRATEAFF.

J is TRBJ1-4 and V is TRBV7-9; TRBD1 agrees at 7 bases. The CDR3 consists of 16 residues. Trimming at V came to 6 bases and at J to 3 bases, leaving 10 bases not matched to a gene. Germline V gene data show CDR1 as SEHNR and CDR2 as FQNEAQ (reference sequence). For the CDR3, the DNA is TGTGCCAGCAGTTCTGAATCAGGGGGGTCTAATGAAAAACTGTTTTTT. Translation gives CASSSESGGSNEKLFF.

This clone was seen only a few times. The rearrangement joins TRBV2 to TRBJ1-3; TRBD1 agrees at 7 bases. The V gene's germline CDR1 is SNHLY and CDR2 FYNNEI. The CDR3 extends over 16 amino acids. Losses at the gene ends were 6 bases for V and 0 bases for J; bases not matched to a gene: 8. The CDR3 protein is CASSREGASSGNTIYF. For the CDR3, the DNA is TGTGCCAGCAGCCGGGAGGGGGCGAGCTCTGGAAACACCATATATTTT.

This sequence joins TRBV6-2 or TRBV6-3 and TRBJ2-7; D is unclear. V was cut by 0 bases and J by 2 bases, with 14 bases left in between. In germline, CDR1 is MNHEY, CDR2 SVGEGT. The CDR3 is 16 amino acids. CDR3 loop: CASSYSGRYSAYEQYF. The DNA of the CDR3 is TGTGCCAGCAGTTACTCAGGCAGGTACTCTGCCTACGAGCAGTACTTC.

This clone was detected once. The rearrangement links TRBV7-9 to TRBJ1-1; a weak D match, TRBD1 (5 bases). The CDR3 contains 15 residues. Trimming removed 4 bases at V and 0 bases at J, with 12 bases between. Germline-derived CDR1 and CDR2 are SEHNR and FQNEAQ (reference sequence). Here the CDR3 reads CASSSGGVLNTEAFF. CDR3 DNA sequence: TGTGCCAGCAGCTCCGGAGGGGTACTGAACACTGAAGCTTTCTTT.

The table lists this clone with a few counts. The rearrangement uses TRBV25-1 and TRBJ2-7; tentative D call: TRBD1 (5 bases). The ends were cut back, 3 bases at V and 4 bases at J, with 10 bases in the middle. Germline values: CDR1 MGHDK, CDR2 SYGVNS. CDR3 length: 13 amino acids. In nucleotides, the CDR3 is TGTGCCAGCAGTGATTGGCAGGGTTACGAGCAGTACTTC. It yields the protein CASSDWQGYEQYF.

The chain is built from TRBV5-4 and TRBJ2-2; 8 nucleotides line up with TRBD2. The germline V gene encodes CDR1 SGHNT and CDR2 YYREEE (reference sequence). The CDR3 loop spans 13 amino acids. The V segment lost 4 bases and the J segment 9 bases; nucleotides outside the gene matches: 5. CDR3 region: CASSVGGARELFF. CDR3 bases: TGTGCCAGCAGCGTCGGGGGGGCCAGGGAGCTGTTTTTT.

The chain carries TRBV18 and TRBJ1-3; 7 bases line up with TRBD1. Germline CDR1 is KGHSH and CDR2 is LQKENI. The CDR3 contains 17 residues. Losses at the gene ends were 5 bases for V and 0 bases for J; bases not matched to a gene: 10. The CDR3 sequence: CASSERQGTDSGNTIYF. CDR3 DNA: TGTGCCAGCTCAGAACGACAGGGAACGGACTCTGGAAACACCATATATTTT.

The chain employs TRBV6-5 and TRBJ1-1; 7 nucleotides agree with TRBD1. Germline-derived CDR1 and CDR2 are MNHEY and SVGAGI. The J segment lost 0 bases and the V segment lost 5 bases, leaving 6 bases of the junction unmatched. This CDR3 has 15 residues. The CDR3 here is CASSTGQIMNTEAFF. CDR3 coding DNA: TGTGCCAGCAGTACGGGACAGATTATGAACACTGAAGCTTTCTTT.